Detailed here is one TCR beta chain. This entry is derived from a study of blood T cell repertoires in COVID-19. The germline V gene has CDR1 SGHTA and CDR2 FQGNSA. There are 14 residues in the CDR3. V was pared by 2 bases and J by 1 base, with 6 bases between. Repertoires were generated with immunoSEQ multiplex PCR, while TCRdb's copy carries only in-frame clones and drops some. The sample has fewer than 200,000 clones, 84% seen once. The specimen sequenced was peripheral blood. This sequence was found in a man between 65 and 85 years old with active or convalescent COVID-19. The chain joins TRBV7-2 to TRBJ1-5; D is unclear. In DNA form, the CDR3 reads TGTGCCAGCAGCTTATTGCAGAGCAATCAGCCCCAGCATTTT. This codes for CASSLLQSNQPQHF.